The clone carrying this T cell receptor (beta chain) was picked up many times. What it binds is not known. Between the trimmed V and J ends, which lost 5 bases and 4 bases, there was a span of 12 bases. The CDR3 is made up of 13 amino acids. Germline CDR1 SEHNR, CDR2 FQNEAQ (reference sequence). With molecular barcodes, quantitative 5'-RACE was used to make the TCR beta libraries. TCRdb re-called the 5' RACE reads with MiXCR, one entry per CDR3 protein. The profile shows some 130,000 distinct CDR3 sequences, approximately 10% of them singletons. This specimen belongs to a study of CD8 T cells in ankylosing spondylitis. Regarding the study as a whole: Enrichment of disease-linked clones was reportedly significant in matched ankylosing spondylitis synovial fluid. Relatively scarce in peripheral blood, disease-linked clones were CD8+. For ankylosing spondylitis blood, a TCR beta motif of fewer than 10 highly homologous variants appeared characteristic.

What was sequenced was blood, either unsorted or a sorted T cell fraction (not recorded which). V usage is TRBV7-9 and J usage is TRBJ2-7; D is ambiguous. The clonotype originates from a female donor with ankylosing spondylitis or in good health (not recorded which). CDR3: CASSPRESYEQYF. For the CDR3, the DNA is TGTGCCAGCAGCCCCCGCGAATCTTACGAGCAGTACTTC.